This TCR beta chain is from a study of blood T cell repertoires in COVID-19. Germline loops: CDR1 GTSNPN, CDR2 SVGIG (reference sequence). The CDR3 has 12 amino acids. The ends lost 6 bases at V and 15 bases at J; junction bases unmatched: 10. The assay was immunoSEQ multiplex PCR, and TCRdb's table has in-frame clones only and misses some. The sample has about 300,000 clones, more than 70% seen once. This clone was recorded a few times. The sample consisted of peripheral blood. The chain joins TRBV30 to TRBJ2-4, with 11 bases identical to TRBD1. The sequence was obtained from a woman aged 45-60 years with acute or convalescent COVID-19. The DNA for the CDR3 is TGTGCCTGTGTCGGGACAGGGGGTAGGGGGTACTTC. Protein sequence: CACVGTGGRGYF.